This T cell receptor beta chain was identified in a study of T cells after yellow fever vaccination. 5'RACE template switching produced TCR cDNA carrying a universal primer site and UMIs. TCRdb itself ran the 5' RACE reads through MiXCR, one entry per CDR3 protein. The data show 200,000 to 300,000 distinct CDR3 sequences, approximately 12% seen once. This clonotype was picked up a small number of times. What it binds is unknown. V shed 5 bases, J shed 4 bases, and the junction held 8 bases outside the gene matches. Per the germline V gene, CDR1 is MNHEY and CDR2 is SMNVEV (reference sequence). The CDR3 consists of 15 residues. Study-wide results and limits: Of the clonotypes, a small share occurred in both CD4 and CD8 compartments. Detected again after the booster were most primary-vaccination clones, at approximately 96% CD4 and 80% to 90% CD8.

V and J are TRBV27 and TRBJ1-1; TRBD1 aligns across 9 bases. The specimen comprised CD4+ T cells sorted from PBMCs, sampled 45 days after the yellow fever booster vaccination. The TCR originated in a man aged 25 to 45 who received the YFV17D yellow fever vaccine. The CDR3 nucleotides read TGTGCCAGCAGTCTTGTTGGGACAGGGTTCACTGAAGCTTTCTTT. Translation: CASSLVGTGFTEAFF.